The 17 T cell receptor beta chains below were found in one sample sequenced in a study of blood T cell repertoires in COVID-19. TCRdb's table, derived via immunoSEQ multiplex PCR, lists solely in-frame clones and lacks some. Of 180,000 or so clones listed, about 81% are singletons. Sequenced material: peripheral blood. The receptors derive from a woman older than 75 with COVID-19, enrolled during active disease.

This clone has only a few counts. This chain connects TRBV6-5 to TRBJ1-2, with a possible D match to TRBD1 (6 bases). This CDR3 comprises 15 residues. V was clipped by 0 bases and J by 1 base, with 9 bases between them. Germline CDR1 and CDR2: MNHEY and SVGAGI. The CDR3 bases are TGTGCCAGCAGTTACTCCAGGGGATTTAACTATGGCTACACCTTC. Encoded protein: CASSYSRGFNYGYTF.

The V gene is TRBV30, the J gene TRBJ1-1, with 8 bases that match TRBD1. The ends lost 7 bases at V and 4 bases at J; junction bases unmatched: 5. Germline assignment: CDR1 GTSNPN and CDR2 SVGIG (reference sequence). The CDR3 totals 12 residues. CDR3 loop: CASGQGPTEAFF. CDR3 nucleotides: TGTGCCTCTGGACAGGGCCCCACTGAAGCTTTCTTT.

The chain employs TRBV5-1 and TRBJ2-1, with TRBD1 matching over 7 bases. J lost 4 bases, V lost 1 base, and 5 bases had no gene match. CDR3 length equals 15 residues. Germline V CDR1 and CDR2: SGHRS, YFSETQ. The CDR3 bases are TGCGCCAGCAGCTTGTTAGGGGGCGCTTACAATGAGCAGTTCTTC. Translating it yields CASSLLGGAYNEQFF.

The chain recombines TRBV12-3 or TRBV12-4 with TRBJ2-5; 7 nucleotides match TRBD1. The CDR3 is 13 residues long. V lost 3 bases and J lost 5; bases outside the gene matches: 3. In nucleotides, the CDR3 is TGTGCCAGCAGTTTTCAGGGGGAGGAGACCCAGTACTTC. Its protein product is CASSFQGEETQYF.

The J gene is TRBJ1-1, the V gene TRBV7-6; 7 positions agree with TRBD1. Germline-derived CDR1 and CDR2 are SGHVS and FNYEAQ. CDR3 size: 14 residues. J lost 2 bases, V lost 5 bases, and 5 bases had no gene match. The CDR3 region has the DNA TGTGCCAGCAGCGCGTACAGGGGAAACACTGAAGCTTTCTTT. Protein product: CASSAYRGNTEAFF.

V and J are TRBV5-1 and TRBJ1-4, with TRBD1 identical over 7 bases. CDR3 size: 14 residues. The trim removed 2 bases at V and 6 bases at J, leaving 4 bases unmatched. The V gene's germline CDR1 is SGHRS and CDR2 YFSETQ. The CDR3 nucleotides read TGCGCCAGCAGCTTCACAGGGGAGGATGAAAAACTGTTTTTT. Translation gives CASSFTGEDEKLFF.

This clone appeared a few times. The chain carries TRBV11-3 and TRBJ1-4; the match to TRBD1 covers 7 bases. CDR1 and CDR2 (germline): SGHNT, YENEEA. J gave up 2 bases and V 4 bases, and 4 bases lay outside the gene matches. The CDR3 runs 15 residues. The CDR3 DNA follows: TGTGCCAGCAGCTACAGGGGAGTGACTAATGAAAAACTGTTTTTT. It codes for CASSYRGVTNEKLFF.

V gene TRBV29-1 combines with J gene TRBJ2-1, with D possibly being TRBD1 (6 bases). Germline lookup yields CDR1 SQVTM and CDR2 ANQGSEA. V dropped 2 bases and J dropped 5 bases, with 10 bases sitting between them. This CDR3 comprises 13 residues. CDR3 DNA sequence: TGCAGCGTTGAATGGTGGGGGCACAATGAGCAGTTCTTC. It specifies CSVEWWGHNEQFF.

The gene calls are TRBV19 and TRBJ2-7; tentatively, D is TRBD2 (6 bases). The germline V gene encodes CDR1 LNHDA and CDR2 SQIVND (reference sequence). The CDR3 runs to 12 residues. The V end was cut by 6 bases, the J end by 5 bases, with 11 bases between. The CDR3 DNA sequence: TGTGCCAGTAGCGGGAGCGGCGACGAGCAGTACTTC. Translation: CASSGSGDEQYF.

This chain uses TRBV19 with TRBJ2-4, with TRBD1 identical over 9 bases. V shed 4 bases, J shed 5 bases, and the junction held 3 bases outside the gene matches. CDR1 LNHDA and CDR2 SQIVND come from the germline V gene (reference sequence). This CDR3 is 14 amino acids long. The CDR3 is CASSRGQGQNIQYF. CDR3 nucleotides: TGTGCCAGTAGTAGGGGACAGGGTCAAAACATTCAGTACTTC.

The chain is built from TRBV5-1 and TRBJ2-7; D may be TRBD1 (5 bases). Germline CDR1 reads SGHRS; CDR2 reads YFSETQ. The CDR3 spans 12 residues. V was clipped by 4 bases and J by 2 bases, with 7 bases between them. The CDR3 DNA follows: TGCGCCAGCAGCAGGACAACCTACGAGCAGTACTTC. Translating it yields CASSRTTYEQYF. The entire variable domain, with the rest obtained from reference TRBV5-1 and TRBJ2-7, is as follows: KAGVTQTPRYLIKTRGQQVTLSCSPISGHRSVSWYQQTPGQGLQFLFEYFSETQRNKGNFPGRFSGRQFSNSRSEMNVSTLELGDSALYLCASSRTTYEQYFGPGTRLTVT.

The chain couples TRBV9 to TRBJ1-4; D might be TRBD1 (5 bases). From germline, CDR1 is SGDLS and CDR2 YYNGEE. Trimming cost V 0 bases and J 8 bases, with 14 bases left between them. This CDR3 spans 15 amino acids. Here the CDR3 reads CASSVDGGGGEKLFF. The CDR3 bases are TGTGCCAGCAGCGTAGACGGGGGAGGAGGAGAAAAACTGTTTTTT.

The chain is built from TRBV2 and TRBJ2-1; 9 bases are a match to TRBD2. V gave up 5 bases and J gave up 4 bases; unmatched junction bases: 0. CDR1 is SNHLY and CDR2 is FYNNEI in the germline V gene. CDR3 length: 13 residues. CDR3 amino acids: CASSTSGYNEQFF. For the CDR3, the DNA is TGTGCCAGCAGTACTAGCGGGTACAATGAGCAGTTCTTC.

There are a few counts of this clone. This chain joins TRBV2 and TRBJ2-7; weak D call: TRBD1 (6 bases). Trimming cost V 8 bases and J 2 bases, with 16 bases left between them. CDR1 is SNHLY and CDR2 is FYNNEI in the germline V gene. This CDR3 has 14 residues. The DNA for the CDR3 is TGTGCCAGCTCCAGGGGCGTTATTCCCTACGAGCAGTACTTC. Translating it yields CASSRGVIPYEQYF. The variable domain in full, completed from reference TRBV2 and TRBJ2-7, reads EPEVTQTPSHQVTQMGQEVILRCVPISNHLYFYWYRQILGQKVEFLVSFYNNEISEKSEIFDDQFSVERPDGSNFTLKIRSTKLEDSAMYFCASSRGVIPYEQYFGPGTRLTVT.

V and J are TRBV7-9 and TRBJ2-1, with 7 bases that match TRBD1. There are 14 residues in the CDR3. J gave up 5 bases and V 1 base, and 2 bases lay outside the gene matches. CDR1 is SEHNR, CDR2 FQNEAQ, per germline (reference sequence). The CDR3 nucleotides are TGTGCCAGCAGCTTAGACAGGGGAGACAATGAGCAGTTCTTC. Translating it yields CASSLDRGDNEQFF. The whole variable domain, remainder taken from reference TRBV7-9 and TRBJ2-1, is DTGVSQNPRHKITKRGQNVTFRCDPISEHNRLYWYRQTLGQGPEFLTYFQNEAQLEKSRLLSDRFSAERPKGSFSTLEIQRTEQGDSAMYLCASSLDRGDNEQFFGPGTRLTVL.

Turning to this clone: At the DNA level, this CDR3 is encoded by other sequences in the same sample as well. The chain is built from TRBV18 and TRBJ2-7; 8 nucleotides line up with TRBD1. From germline, CDR1 is KGHSH and CDR2 LQKENI. This CDR3 is 15 amino acids long. V lost 6 bases to trimming and J lost 1 base; unmatched junction nucleotides: 8. The CDR3 here is CASSPGTGGSYEQYF. DNA for the CDR3: TGTGCCAGCTCTCCCGGGACAGGAGGATCCTACGAGCAGTACTTC.

This clone has just a few counts. The chain recombines TRBV28 with TRBJ1-2, with 9 bases lining up with TRBD1. CDR1 and CDR2 (germline): MDHEN, SYDVKM. This CDR3 is built from 15 residues. Trimming at V came to 6 bases and at J to 7 bases, leaving 12 bases not matched to a gene. For the CDR3, the DNA is TGTGCCAGCAGCGCATTACAGGGGGCACGAGGTGGCTACACCTTC. This sequence encodes CASSALQGARGGYTF.